Included here is one TCR beta chain sequence, with context. At one boundary the junction diverges from the germline segment, which might be a read error. Germline V gives CDR1 MGHRA, CDR2 YSYEKL. This CDR3 has 13 amino acids. The data were obtained in a study of metastatic and nonmetastatic thyroid tumors. Study-level information: Repertoires of blood and of tissue (tumor or nodule) from malignant and benign thyroid patients were compared.

The entire patient cohort was treatment-naive prior to thyroid surgery. Original handling: For papillary thyroid cancer, a distant-metastasis classifier was constructed from CDR3 differences observed across clinicopathological groups. MiXCR reprocessed the PCR reads for TCRdb. TCRdb, rather than the study authors, made the V and J calls. The table records about 24,000 clones, approximately 19% of them present only once. This chain uses TRBV4-1 with TRBJ2-7; D gene unclear. The sequencing sample was made of blood. The source of this sequence is a male donor with papillary thyroid cancer or a benign thyroid nodule (not recorded which). Some clones in this sample may be carry-over from other donors' samples. This chain's CDR3 is CASSQVAGYAQYF. The CDR3 coding sequence is TGCGCCAGCAGCCAAGTCGCCGGCTACGCGCAGTACTTC.